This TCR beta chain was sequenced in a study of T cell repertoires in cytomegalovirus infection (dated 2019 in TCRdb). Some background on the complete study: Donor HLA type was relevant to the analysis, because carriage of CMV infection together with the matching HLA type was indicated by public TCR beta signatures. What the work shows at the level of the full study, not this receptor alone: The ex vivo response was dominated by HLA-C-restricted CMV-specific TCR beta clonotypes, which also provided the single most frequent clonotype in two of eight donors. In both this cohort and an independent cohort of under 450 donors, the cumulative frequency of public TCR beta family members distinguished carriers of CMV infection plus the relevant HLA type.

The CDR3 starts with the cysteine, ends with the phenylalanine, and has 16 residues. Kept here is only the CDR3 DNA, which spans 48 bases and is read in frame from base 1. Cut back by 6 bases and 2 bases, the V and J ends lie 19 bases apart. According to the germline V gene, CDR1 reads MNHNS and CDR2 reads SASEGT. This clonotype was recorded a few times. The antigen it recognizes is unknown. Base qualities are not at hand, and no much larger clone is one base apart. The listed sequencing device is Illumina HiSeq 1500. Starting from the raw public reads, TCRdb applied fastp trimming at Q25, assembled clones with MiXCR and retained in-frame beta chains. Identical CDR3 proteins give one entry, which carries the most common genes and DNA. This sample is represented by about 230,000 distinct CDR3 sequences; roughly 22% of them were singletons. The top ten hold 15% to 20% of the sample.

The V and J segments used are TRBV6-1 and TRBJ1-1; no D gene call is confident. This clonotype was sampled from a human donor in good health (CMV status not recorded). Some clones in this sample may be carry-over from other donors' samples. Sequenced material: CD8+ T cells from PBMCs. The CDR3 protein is CASSHPREGGNTEAFF. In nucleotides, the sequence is TGTGCCAGCAGCCACCCACGGGAGGGAGGAAACACTGAAGCTTTCTTT.